What follows is one TCR beta chain and its context. Original handling: Counts of nucleated cells, estimated from reference gene primer amplification, were obtained. Using immunoSEQ multiplex PCR, the repertoire was profiled, and TCRdb retains in-frame clones only, with some absent. That table furnishes V, J and clone size, whereas the DNA furnished D and trimming. The sample gives 60,000 to 80,000 clones, approximately 81% of which show up once; around 4% is in the top ten. The data belong to a study of blood T cell repertoires in COVID-19. J was trimmed by 4 bases and V by 0 bases; bases with no gene match: 1. CDR1 is MNHEY, CDR2 SVGEGT, per germline. The CDR3 is 14 residues long.

Material: PBMCs or T cells enriched from blood (not recorded which). The TCR sequence derives from a woman aged 40 to 49 with acute COVID-19. The genes are TRBV6-2 or TRBV6-3 and TRBJ2-3, with 7 bases matching TRBD1. The DNA for the CDR3 is TGTGCCAGCAGTTACTCTACAGGGGCAGATACGCAGTATTTT. Encoded protein: CASSYSTGADTQYF.